A single sample is the source of the 10 T cell receptor beta chains below, sequenced in a study of cytomegalovirus exposure and HLA in healthy donors. Researchers ran the PCR with 60 Vbeta and 13 Jbeta primers. TCRdb's table, derived via immunoSEQ multiplex PCR, lists solely in-frame clones and lacks some. The sample lists 200,000 to 250,000 clones; about four fifths were seen once. Sequences were obtained from PBMCs. These receptors all stem from a woman aged 40 to 50 in good health and CMV-seropositive.

The rearrangement joins TRBV15 to TRBJ1-1; no reliable D call. V shed 3 bases and J shed 3 bases, with 14 bases lying between them. Germline V gene sequence: CDR1 LNHNV, CDR2 YYDKDF (reference sequence). The CDR3 consists of 15 residues. The chain's CDR3 is CATSRAGIQDTEAFF. The CDR3 DNA reads as TGTGCCACCAGCAGGGCCGGGATCCAGGACACTGAAGCTTTCTTT.

This clone was seen a few times. V is TRBV2 and J is TRBJ1-3, with D hard to call. Germline assignment: CDR1 SNHLY and CDR2 FYNNEI. The CDR3 is 12 residues long. Trimming left V 3 bases short and J 4 bases short, with 4 bases between. The CDR3 loop reads CASSDRGNTIYF. CDR3 sequence (DNA): TGTGCCAGCAGTGACAGGGGAAACACCATATATTTT.

This chain uses TRBV6-5 with TRBJ2-7, with 8 bases aligning to TRBD1. After removal of 8 bases from V and 2 bases from J, the junction contained 11 bases not matched to a gene. This CDR3 contains 15 residues. Germline CDR1 and CDR2: MNHEY and SVGAGI. CDR3 nucleotides: TGTGCCAGCGGAAAACACGACAGGGGACCCTACGAGCAGTACTTC. Protein: CASGKHDRGPYEQYF.

Worth noting for this clone: Mismatch with germline at one junction end may stem from a read error. The chain uses TRBV4-1 and TRBJ1-2; D is ambiguous. The CDR3 contains 19 residues. CDR1 MGHRA and CDR2 YSYEKL come from the germline V gene. The CDR3 protein is CASSQDPGPRSSLDYDYTF. CDR3 bases: TGCGCCAGCAGCCAAGACCCCGGGCCCAGAAGTAGCCTCGACTATGACTACACCTTC.

The gene calls are TRBV4-3 and TRBJ2-5; 11 bases map to TRBD2. The V and J ends lost 0 bases and 4 bases, in that order; junction bases with no gene match: 4. The CDR3 consists of 16 residues. Germline lookup yields CDR1 LGHNA and CDR2 YSLEER. CDR3 DNA: TGCGCCAGCAGCCAAGAAGGACTAGCGGGTGGAGAGACCCAGTACTTC. Translating gives CASSQEGLAGGETQYF.

With respect to this clone: One junction end does not reproduce the germline sequence, and a read error may be involved. The chain links TRBV7-9 to TRBJ1-1; no clear D gene. CDR1 and CDR2 from the germline V gene are SEHNR and FQNEAQ (reference sequence). The CDR3 is 14 residues long. In DNA, the CDR3 is TGTTCCAGCAGCTTAGATCTAATGAACACTGAAGCTTTCTTT. Translated: CSSSLDLMNTEAFF.

V and J are TRBV7-9 and TRBJ1-1; TRBD1 aligns across 7 bases. The CDR3 spans 15 residues. Germline-derived CDR1 and CDR2 are SEHNR and FQNEAQ (reference sequence). After removal of 7 bases from V and 0 bases from J, the junction contained 8 bases not matched to a gene. The CDR3, as DNA: TGTGCCAGCACCGGACAGGTACTACTGAACACTGAAGCTTTCTTT. As protein: CASTGQVLLNTEAFF. The variable domain in full, completed from reference TRBV7-9 and TRBJ1-1, reads DTGVSQNPRHKITKRGQNVTFRCDPISEHNRLYWYRQTLGQGPEFLTYFQNEAQLEKSRLLSDRFSAERPKGSFSTLEIQRTEQGDSAMYLCASTGQVLLNTEAFFGQGTRLTVV.

The rearrangement uses TRBV5-4 and TRBJ2-7; 7 bases are shared with TRBD1. V lost 4 bases, J lost 4 bases, and 8 bases stayed unmatched. Germline values: CDR1 SGHNT, CDR2 YYREEE (reference sequence). This CDR3 has 14 residues. The CDR3 loop is CASSPEGTAYEQYF. The CDR3 DNA reads TGTGCCAGCAGCCCCGAGGGGACAGCTTACGAGCAGTACTTC.

CDR3 loop: CASSLTGAYEQYF. As DNA, the CDR3 is TGTGCCAGCAGCTTAACGGGGGCCTACGAGCAGTACTTC. The chain is built from TRBV5-8 and TRBJ2-7; D might be TRBD2 (6 bases). The germline V gene has CDR1 SGHTS and CDR2 YDEGEE. This CDR3 spans 13 amino acids. Between the trimmed V and J ends, which lost 2 bases and 2 bases, there was a span of 8 bases.

This clone was found a few times. This rearrangement joins TRBV10-2 to TRBJ1-1, with D perhaps matching TRBD1 (5 bases). CDR3 size: 16 residues. Germline V gene data show CDR1 as WSHSY and CDR2 as SAAADI. V gave up 7 bases and J gave up 0 bases, with 18 bases separating them. The CDR3 DNA reads TGCGCCAGCAAAGGCAGGGACTATCTTATGAACACTGAAGCTTTCTTT. Translation: CASKGRDYLMNTEAFF.